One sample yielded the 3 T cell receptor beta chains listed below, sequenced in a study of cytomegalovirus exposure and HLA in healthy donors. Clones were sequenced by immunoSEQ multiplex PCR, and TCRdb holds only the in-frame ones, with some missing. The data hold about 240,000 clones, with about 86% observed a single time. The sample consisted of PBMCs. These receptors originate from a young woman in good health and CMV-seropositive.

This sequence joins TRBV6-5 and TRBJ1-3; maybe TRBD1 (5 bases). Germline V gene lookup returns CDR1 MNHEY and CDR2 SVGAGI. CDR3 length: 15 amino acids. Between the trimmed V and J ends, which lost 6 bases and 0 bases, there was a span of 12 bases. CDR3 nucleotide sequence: TGTGCCAGCAGGCCGGGACTCAACTCTGGAAACACCATATATTTT. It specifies CASRPGLNSGNTIYF.

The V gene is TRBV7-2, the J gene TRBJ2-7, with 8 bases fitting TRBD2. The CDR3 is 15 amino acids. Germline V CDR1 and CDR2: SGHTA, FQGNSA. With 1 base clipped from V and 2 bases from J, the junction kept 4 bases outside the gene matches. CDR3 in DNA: TGTGCCAGCAGCTTAGGGACTAGCCTTGCCTACGAGCAGTACTTC. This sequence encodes CASSLGTSLAYEQYF.

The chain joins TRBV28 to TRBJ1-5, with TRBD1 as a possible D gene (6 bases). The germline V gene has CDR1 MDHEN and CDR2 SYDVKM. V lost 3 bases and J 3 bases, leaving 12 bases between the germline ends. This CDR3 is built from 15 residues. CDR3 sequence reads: CASSLGAGINQPQHF. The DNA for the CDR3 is TGTGCCAGCAGTTTGGGGGCAGGGATCAATCAGCCCCAGCATTTT.